This is a list of T cell receptor beta chains from one sample in a study of shared clonotypes between healthy human individuals. Assay: immunoSEQ multiplex PCR; the TCRdb copy retains only in-frame clones and omits some. The sample carries 1,400,000 or so clones, approximately 98.5% recorded once. The sample consisted of naive CD4+ T cells sorted from blood. The receptors shown here come from a man younger than 40 in good health. Both conserved end residues are part of each CDR3. A D gene is named only where the DNA matches it firmly. The size field is filled for only some rows; it gives once, few, many or a size class.

>TRBJ2-7|TRBV18|TRBD2|-
TGTGCCAGCTCACCACTGGGAGGGACTAGCGGGAGGAGCTCCTACGAGCAGTACTTC
CASSPLGGTSGRSSYEQYF
>TRBJ2-1|TRBV18|TRBD2|-
TGTGCCAGCTCATCCGGGACTAGCGGACTCAATGAGCAGTTCTTC
CASSSGTSGLNEQFF
>TRBJ2-7|TRBV5-4|TRBD2|-
TGTGCCAGCAGCTTGGCTCTGAGCGGGAGTCACGAGCAGTACTTC
CASSLALSGSHEQYF
>TRBJ2-7|TRBV29-1|TRBD2|-
TGCAGCGGTACCGGGACTAGCCCACGAGGGGGCTACGAGCAGTACTTC
CSGTGTSPRGGYEQYF
>TRBJ2-1|TRBV5-8|-|-
TGTGCCAGCAGCTTGGGTCAACTCTTAGGATACAATGAGCAGTTCTTC
CASSLGQLLGYNEQFF
>TRBJ2-6|TRBV9|-|-
TGTGCCAGCAGCCCTACCCCCGGTCATGGGGCCAACGTCCTGACTTTC
CASSPTPGHGANVLTF
>TRBJ2-5|TRBV6-6|TRBD1|-
TGTGCCAGCAGTTGGCGACAGGGGCGGTTGGAGACCCAGTACTTC
CASSWRQGRLETQYF
>TRBJ2-7|TRBV6-1|TRBD1|-
TGTGCCAGCGGCCGGGACAGGGGATACGAGCAGTACTTC
CASGRDRGYEQYF
>TRBJ1-5|TRBV6-1|-|-
TGTGCCAGCAGTGACACCTTCAAGTCGGGGCCCCAGCATTTT
CASSDTFKSGPQHF
>TRBJ2-7|TRBV4-3|TRBD2|-
TGCGCCAGCAGCCCGGGGGGGTCCTACGAGCAGTACTTC
CASSPGGSYEQYF
>TRBJ2-5|TRBV29-1|-|once
TGCAGCGTAAACGAAGTGGAGACCCAGTACTTC
CSVNEVETQYF
>TRBJ1-2|TRBV10-3|-|-
TGTGCCATCAGTGATCGGCCTGGTCAGGCCTCCCATGGCTACACCTTC
CAISDRPGQASHGYTF
>TRBJ1-2|TRBV7-8|-|-
TGTGCCAGCAGCACGAGGGACACCAAGGGCTATGGCTACACCTTC
CASSTRDTKGYGYTF
>TRBJ1-3|TRBV18|-|-
TGTGCCAGCTCACCAACTAGACCAAGCTCTGGAAACACCATATATTTT
CASSPTRPSSGNTIYF
>TRBJ2-3|TRBV7-9|TRBD1|-
TGTGCCAGCAGCTTAAGACAGGGAAGCACAGATACGCAGTATTTT
CASSLRQGSTDTQYF
>TRBJ2-3|TRBV28|TRBD2|-
TGTGCCAGCAGTTTTAGCGGGGCCACAGATACGCAGTATTTT
CASSFSGATDTQYF
>TRBJ1-1|TRBV18|-|-
TGTGCCAGCTCACCACAGGGGCTGAACACTGAAGCTTTCTTT
CASSPQGLNTEAFF
>TRBJ2-1|TRBV7-8|-|-
TGTGCCAGCAGCTTACGCGAGTCCTACAATGAGCAGTTCTTC
CASSLRESYNEQFF
>TRBJ2-5|TRBV6-4|TRBD2|-
TGTGCCAGCAGTGACTACGCGGGAGGGCCGGAAGAGACCCAGTACTTC
CASSDYAGGPEETQYF
>TRBJ2-5|TRBV28|TRBD1|-
TGTGCCAGCAGTTTTACAGGGGGCGACCAGACCCAGTACTTC
CASSFTGGDQTQYF
>TRBJ1-5|TRBV7-9|TRBD1|-
TGTGCCATCAACGACAGGGATAGCAATCAGCCCCAGCATTTT
CAINDRDSNQPQHF
>TRBJ1-2|TRBV7-3|-|-
TGTGCCAGCAGCTCATCGGTATCTGGCTATGGCTACACCTTC
CASSSSVSGYGYTF
>TRBJ2-7|TRBV4-1|TRBD1|-
TGCGCCAGCAGCCAAGATCAACGGGACCCGACAGGGGACGAGCAGTACTTC
CASSQDQRDPTGDEQYF
>TRBJ2-7|TRBV18|-|-
TGTGCCAGCTCACCTCAATTATCCAGGGATGAGCAGTACTTC
CASSPQLSRDEQYF
>TRBJ1-5|TRBV7-2|-|-
TGTGCCAGCAGCTTAGGCCCCGAGTGGGACAGCAATCAGCCCCAGCATTTT
CASSLGPEWDSNQPQHF
>TRBJ2-5|TRBV29-1|-|once
TGCAGCGTTGGTTCGGGGGAGGAGACCCAGTACTTC
CSVGSGEETQYF
>TRBJ2-7|TRBV6-5|TRBD1|-
TGTGCCAGCAGTGTGAACAGGGGGGCGAACGAGCAGTACTTC
CASSVNRGANEQYF
>TRBJ2-7|TRBV4-1|-|-
TGCGCCAGCAGCGCACTCCAGTCCGGGGGCGGTTACGAGCAGTACTTC
CASSALQSGGGYEQYF
>TRBJ1-4|TRBV9|-|once
TGTGCCAGCAGCGTAGCGGGGGGAAGAAAACTGTTTTTT
CASSVAGGRKLFF
>TRBJ2-2|TRBV6-5|TRBD2|-
TGTGCCAGCAGTTACTCGGGACTAGCTTCCGGGGAGCTGTTTTTT
CASSYSGLASGELFF
>TRBJ2-2|TRBV18|-|-
TGTGCCAGCTCACCAAATGGGGTGGGCGAGGAAACCGGGGAGCTGTTTTTT
CASSPNGVGEETGELFF
>TRBJ2-1|TRBV14|TRBD1|-
TGTGCCAGCAGCCAAGAGGTCGGTTTTACAGGGGATCGTGAGCAGTTCTTC
CASSQEVGFTGDREQFF
>TRBJ2-1|TRBV4-3|-|-
TGCGCCAGCAGCCAAGATGCGTTTGGAGGTGAGCAGTTCTTC
CASSQDAFGGEQFF
>TRBJ2-2|TRBV9|-|-
TGTGCCAGCAGCGTAGCAGGTCTAGCGCTGAACACCGGGGAGCTGTTTTTT
CASSVAGLALNTGELFF
>TRBJ2-3|TRBV7-3|-|-
TGTGCCAGCAGCTTAAGCAGGGCGACGAGCACAGATACGCAGTATTTT
CASSLSRATSTDTQYF